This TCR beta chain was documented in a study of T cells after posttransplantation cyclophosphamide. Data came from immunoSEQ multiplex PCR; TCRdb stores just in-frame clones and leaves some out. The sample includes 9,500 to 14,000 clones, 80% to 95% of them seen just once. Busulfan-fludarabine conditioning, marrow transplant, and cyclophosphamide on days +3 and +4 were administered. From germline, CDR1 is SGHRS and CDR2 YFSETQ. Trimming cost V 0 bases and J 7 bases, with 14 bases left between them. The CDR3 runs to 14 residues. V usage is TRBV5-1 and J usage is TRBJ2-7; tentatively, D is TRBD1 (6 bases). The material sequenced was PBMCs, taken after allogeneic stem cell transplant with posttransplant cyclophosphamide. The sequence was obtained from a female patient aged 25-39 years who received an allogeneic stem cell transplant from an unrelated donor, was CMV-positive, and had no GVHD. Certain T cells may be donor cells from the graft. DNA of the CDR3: TGCGCCAGCAGCTTGGATTTCCCAGGGGAAGAGCAGTACTTC. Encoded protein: CASSLDFPGEEQYF.